Following are 14 T cell receptor beta chains from one sample sequenced in a study of Ad26.COV2.S vaccination and SARS-CoV-2 variants. Treatment in this sample: 19 received Ad26.COV2.S at low or high dose, single or two shots; about 5 received placebo; per-sample allocation not given. After the first vaccine or placebo injection, samples were drawn on day 63. Some clones are missing from TCRdb's copy, which holds only in-frame ones; the method was immunoSEQ multiplex PCR. The profile covers hundreds of thousands of clones, with roughly 91% appearing a single time and around 3.7% taken by the ten largest. The specimen was peripheral blood, collected in a trial of Ad26.COV2.S vaccine versus placebo. All receptors derive from a person between 18 and 59 years old who received the Ad26.COV2.S COVID-19 vaccine or a placebo.

The chain uses TRBV5-4 and TRBJ2-3; TRBD2 agrees at 7 bases. The CDR3 contains 16 residues. V lost 4 bases, J lost 1 base, and 9 bases stayed unmatched. CDR1 is SGHNT, CDR2 YYREEE, per germline (reference sequence). The CDR3: CASSDSGLARTDTQYF. As DNA, the CDR3 is TGTGCCAGCAGCGATAGCGGGTTGGCCCGCACAGATACGCAGTATTTT.

Concerning this clone itself: This same CDR3 is encoded by further DNA sequences in the sample. The chain carries TRBV5-6 and TRBJ2-7, with unresolved D. Trimming took 0 bases from V and 4 from J, leaving 5 bases between them. Germline CDR1 is SGHDT and CDR2 is YYEEEE. This CDR3 has 12 residues. The CDR3 loop reads CASSLATYEQYF. DNA for the CDR3: TGTGCCAGCAGCTTGGCGACTTACGAGCAGTACTTC.

The chain couples TRBV3-1 (or the pseudogene TRBV3-2) to TRBJ2-4; 9 bases map to TRBD2. Unmatched junction bases numbered 8, after V lost 4 bases and J lost 10 bases. CDR1 LGHDT and CDR2 YNNKEL come from the germline V gene (reference sequence). The CDR3 contains 14 residues. For the CDR3, the DNA is TGTGCCAGCAGCCGCGGGGGGGGCCGCGATATTCAGTACTTC. This sequence encodes CASSRGGGRDIQYF.

On this clone itself: The junction differs from germline at one of its ends, possibly a read error. The rearrangement joins TRBV7-7 to TRBJ1-1; TRBD1 might be the D (5 bases). The CDR3 totals 13 residues. Germline-derived CDR1 and CDR2 are SSHAT and FNYEAQ (reference sequence). The CDR3 loop is CASSLGTDTEAFF. Here the CDR3 DNA reads TGTGCTAGCAGCTTAGGGACCGACACTGAAGCTTTCTTT.

This clone appeared a few times. The V call is TRBV7-8, the J call TRBJ1-2; D unresolved. V dropped 1 base and J dropped 1 base, with 7 bases sitting between them. The germline V gene has CDR1 SGHVS and CDR2 FQNEAQ. The CDR3 length is 14 residues. DNA for the CDR3: TGTGCCAGCAGCTTAGAAGCGATTAACTATGGCTACACCTTC. Translated, it gives CASSLEAINYGYTF. Looking up the rest from reference TRBV7-8 and TRBJ1-2 gives the full variable domain: GAGVSQSPRYKVAKRGQDVALRCDPISGHVSLFWYQQALGQGPEFLTYFQNEAQLDKSGLPSDRFFAERPEGSVSTLKIQRTQQEDSAVYLCASSLEAINYGYTFGSGTRLTVV.

V and J are TRBV2 and TRBJ1-6, with D possibly being TRBD1 (6 bases). The CDR3 length is 11 residues. CDR1 is SNHLY and CDR2 is FYNNEI in the germline V gene. Trimming removed 7 bases from V and 8 bases from J, with 6 bases in between. The CDR3 bases are TGTGCCAGCACAGGGGATTCACCCCTCCACTTT. It is translated as CASTGDSPLHF.

The chain combines TRBV27 with TRBJ1-1; D is unresolved. The CDR3 consists of 13 residues. V gave up 3 bases and J gave up 3 bases, with 8 bases separating them. CDR1 is MNHEY and CDR2 is SMNVEV in the germline V gene (reference sequence). The CDR3 nucleotides are TGTGCCAGCAGTTTGACTGGGTACACTGAAGCTTTCTTT. It codes for CASSLTGYTEAFF.

The V and J genes are TRBV10-2 and TRBJ2-5; D remains ambiguous. V dropped 9 bases and J dropped 5 bases, with 10 bases sitting between them. Per the germline V gene, CDR1 is WSHSY and CDR2 is SAAADI. The CDR3 sequence is 11 residues long. The chain's CDR3 is CASAYSETQYF. For the CDR3, the DNA is TGCGCCAGTGCCTACTCGGAGACCCAGTACTTC.

The chain employs TRBV7-2 and TRBJ2-1; D call uncertain. The germline V gene has CDR1 SGHTA and CDR2 FQGNSA. The V end was cut by 2 bases, the J end by 0 bases, with 2 bases between. The CDR3 loop spans 13 amino acids. Written as DNA, the CDR3 is TGTGCCAGCAGCTTAAGCTCCTACAATGAGCAGTTCTTC. Amino acids: CASSLSSYNEQFF.

The rearrangement uses TRBV19 and TRBJ2-5, with a tentative D call TRBD1 (6 bases). CDR1 LNHDA and CDR2 SQIVND come from the germline V gene (reference sequence). This CDR3 has 13 residues. V was clipped by 5 bases and J by 3 bases, with 10 bases between them. CDR3 in amino acids: CASSSNREETQYF. DNA for the CDR3: TGTGCCAGTAGTTCCAACAGGGAAGAGACCCAGTACTTC.

This rearrangement joins TRBV5-1 to TRBJ2-5; possible D gene TRBD1, 8 bases. Trimming left V 4 bases short and J 2 bases short, with 15 bases between. The CDR3 extends over 15 amino acids. Germline V gives CDR1 SGHRS, CDR2 YFSETQ. CDR3 in amino acids: CASSHGQGGQETQYF. CDR3 coding DNA: TGCGCCAGCAGCCATGGACAGGGAGGGCAAGAGACCCAGTACTTC.

V usage is TRBV4-1 and J usage is TRBJ2-7; D is perhaps TRBD1 or TRBD2 (5 bases each). The germline gives CDR1 MGHRA, CDR2 YSYEKL. V was pared by 1 base and J by 3 bases, with 13 bases between. The CDR3 has 15 amino acids. The CDR3 bases are TGCGCCAGCAGCCAAGGCCCGGTTGGGGGCTACGAGCAGTACTTC. This encodes CASSQGPVGGYEQYF.

The chain has TRBV11-2 and TRBJ1-6, with D perhaps TRBD1 (5 bases). Trimming removed 5 bases at V and 4 bases at J, with 15 bases between. The CDR3 length is 16 residues. Germline V gives CDR1 SGHAT, CDR2 FQNNGV. Written as DNA, the CDR3 is TGTGCCAGCAGCCAACCCCAGGGAAATTATAATTCACCCCTCCACTTT. This codes for CASSQPQGNYNSPLHF.

This clone was observed a few times. This chain links TRBV30 with TRBJ2-2; 8 positions agree with TRBD1. In germline, CDR1 is GTSNPN, CDR2 SVGIG (reference sequence). Trimming removed 3 bases from V and 1 base from J; junction bases left unmatched: 4. CDR3 length equals 15 residues. In DNA form, the CDR3 reads TGTGCCTGGAGGGGAGACAGGGGGAACACCGGGGAGCTGTTTTTT. Amino acid sequence: CAWRGDRGNTGELFF.